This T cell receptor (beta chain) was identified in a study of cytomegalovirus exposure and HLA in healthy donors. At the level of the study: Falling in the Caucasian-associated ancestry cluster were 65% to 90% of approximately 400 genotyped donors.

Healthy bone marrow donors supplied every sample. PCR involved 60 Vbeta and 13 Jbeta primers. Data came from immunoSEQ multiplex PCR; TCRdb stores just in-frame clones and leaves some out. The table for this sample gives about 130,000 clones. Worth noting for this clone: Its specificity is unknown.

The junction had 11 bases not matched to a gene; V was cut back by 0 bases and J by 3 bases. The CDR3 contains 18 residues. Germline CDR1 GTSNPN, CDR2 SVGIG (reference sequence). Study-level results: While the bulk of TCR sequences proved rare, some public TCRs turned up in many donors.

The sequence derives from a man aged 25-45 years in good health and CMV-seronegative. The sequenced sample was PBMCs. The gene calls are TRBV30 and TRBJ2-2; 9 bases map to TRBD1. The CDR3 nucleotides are TGTGCCTGGAGTGTATGGGACAGGGCCTCGTTGGACACCGGGGAGCTGTTTTTT. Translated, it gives CAWSVWDRASLDTGELFF.